The present TCR beta chain was sequenced within a study of Ad26.COV2.S vaccination and SARS-CoV-2 variants. Some clones are missing from TCRdb's copy, which holds only in-frame ones; the method was immunoSEQ multiplex PCR. This sample has about 350,000 clones; 88% occur once, and the top ten carry approximately 5.9%. Treatment indicated: some 19 received Ad26.COV2.S at low or high dose, single or two shots; about 5 received placebo; per-sample allocation not given. On day 63 after the first injection, vaccine and placebo recipients gave samples. The CDR3 is made up of 13 amino acids. Trimming removed 4 bases from V and 4 bases from J, with 11 bases in between. CDR1 and CDR2 (germline): SGHRS, YFSETQ.

The rearrangement links TRBV5-1 to TRBJ2-5; D not certain. The receptor comes from a person aged 18-60 years who received the Ad26.COV2.S COVID-19 vaccine or a placebo. This sample comprised peripheral blood, obtained in a trial of Ad26.COV2.S vaccine versus placebo. CDR3 loop: CASSPKDVETQYF. As DNA, the CDR3 is TGCGCCAGCAGCCCTAAGGATGTAGAGACCCAGTACTTC.